These 21 T cell receptor beta chains were all obtained from the same sample, sequenced in a study of CD8 T cells in Susac syndrome. The RNA input was about 0.5 to 1 ug, and it was reverse transcribed with random hexamers. MiXCR, run by TCRdb on the immunoSEQ multiplex PCR reads, gives a single entry per CDR3 protein. The sample has a few hundred thousand distinct CDR3 sequences, 89% seen once. The sample was CD8+ T cells from PBMCs. The receptors here all came from a human donor with multiple sclerosis.

The gene calls are TRBV4-1 and TRBJ1-5; maybe TRBD1 (6 bases). The CDR3 covers 17 residues. Germline V gives CDR1 MGHRA, CDR2 YSYEKL. Deletions cut 4 bases from V and 0 bases from J, with 16 bases between. CDR3 loop: CASSPGQTPTSNQPQHF. Here the CDR3 DNA reads TGCGCCAGCAGCCCTGGACAGACGCCGACTAGCAATCAGCCCCAGCATTTT.

This chain joins TRBV9 and TRBJ2-1; 7 positions agree with TRBD2. The CDR3 covers 17 residues. The germline V gene encodes CDR1 SGDLS and CDR2 YYNGEE. V shed 3 bases and J 5 bases; nucleotides not matched to a gene: 14. Here the CDR3 reads CASSGGPAGDSNNEQFF. Written as DNA, the CDR3 is TGTGCCAGCAGCGGAGGCCCCGCGGGGGATAGTAACAATGAGCAGTTCTTC.

This rearrangement joins TRBV4-1 to TRBJ1-2, with D uncertain. CDR3 size: 13 residues. The V gene's germline CDR1 is MGHRA and CDR2 YSYEKL. V was clipped by 1 base and J by 4 bases, with 7 bases between them. CDR3 nucleotides: TGCGCCAGCAGCCAAGGTACCGGCTATGGCTACACCTTC. Translating gives CASSQGTGYGYTF.

The chain employs TRBV6-1 and TRBJ2-2, with TRBD2 identical over 12 bases. This CDR3 is 12 amino acids long. Trimming removed 11 bases from V and 7 bases from J; junction bases left unmatched: 2. Germline lookup yields CDR1 MNHNS and CDR2 SASEGT. CDR3 region: CALLAGGGELFF. In DNA, the CDR3 is TGTGCCTTACTAGCGGGGGGCGGGGAGCTGTTTTTT.

J is TRBJ2-1 and V is TRBV6-4; 8 bases are a match to TRBD2. There are 18 residues in the CDR3. The junction had 16 bases not matched to a gene; V was cut back by 5 bases and J by 4 bases. CDR1 is MRHNA, CDR2 SNTAGT, per germline. CDR3 DNA: TGTGCCAGCAGTAAATCCCAGGGGCCGACTAGCGAGTACAATGAGCAGTTCTTC. This translates into CASSKSQGPTSEYNEQFF.

V and J are TRBV29-1 and TRBJ2-1, with 9 positions matching TRBD1. Germline V gene data show CDR1 as SQVTM and CDR2 as ANQGSEA. V gave up 0 bases and J gave up 3 bases; unmatched junction bases: 6. This CDR3 has 16 amino acids. The CDR3 loop is CSVEDLETGGYNEQFF. As DNA, the CDR3 is TGCAGCGTTGAAGATCTCGAGACAGGGGGCTACAATGAGCAGTTCTTC.

The chain joins TRBV29-1 to TRBJ1-1, with 7 bases matching TRBD1. This CDR3 has 11 amino acids. Germline V gene sequence: CDR1 SQVTM, CDR2 ANQGSEA. With 6 bases clipped from V and 12 bases from J, the junction kept 10 bases outside the gene matches. The DNA of the CDR3 is TGCAGCGTGGCCTGGGAGGGGGCTACTTTCTTT. Its translation is CSVAWEGATFF.

The chain combines TRBV29-1 with TRBJ2-2; the D gene is possibly TRBD1 (5 bases). The germline V gene encodes CDR1 SQVTM and CDR2 ANQGSEA. Trimming cost V 4 bases and J 5 bases, with 8 bases left between them. This CDR3 has 12 amino acids. In DNA, the CDR3 is TGCAGCGTTGCGGACATAACCGGGGAGCTGTTTTTT. As protein: CSVADITGELFF.

This chain links TRBV24-1 with TRBJ1-2, with a weak D call TRBD1 (5 bases). The V gene lost 7 bases and the J gene lost 4 bases, with 15 bases spanning the gap. CDR1 is KGHDR, CDR2 SFDVKD, per germline. The CDR3 has 14 residues. In nucleotides, the CDR3 is TGTGCCACCAGCTCCAGGGAGCTCAGCTATGGCTACACCTTC. As protein: CATSSRELSYGYTF.

This sequence joins TRBV18 and TRBJ2-1, with 14 bases that match TRBD2. V lost 3 bases, J lost 8 bases, and 9 bases stayed unmatched. The CDR3 covers 17 residues. Germline lookup yields CDR1 KGHSH and CDR2 LQKENI. The CDR3 loop is CASSPSPGTSGSYEQFF. The DNA of the CDR3 is TGTGCCAGCTCACCCTCGCCGGGGACTAGCGGGAGCTATGAGCAGTTCTTC.

The rearrangement links TRBV28 to TRBJ2-7, with 7 bases matching TRBD1. V shed 7 bases and J 3 bases; nucleotides not matched to a gene: 6. Looked up from germline, CDR1 is MDHEN and CDR2 is SYDVKM. CDR3 size: 13 residues. The chain's CDR3 is CASKGRGNYEQYF. In nucleotides, the CDR3 is TGTGCCAGCAAGGGCAGGGGGAACTACGAGCAGTACTTC.

This clonotype was detected only once. This chain's CDR3 is CASSEYSEREQFF. CDR3 nucleotides: TGTGCCAGCAGTGAATATAGTGAGCGGGAGCAGTTCTTC. This chain links TRBV25-1 with TRBJ2-1, with D tentatively TRBD2 (5 bases). The V and J ends lost 0 bases and 10 bases respectively, with 10 bases between them. Germline loops: CDR1 MGHDK, CDR2 SYGVNS. The CDR3 extends over 13 amino acids. The variable domain in full, with the rest retrieved from reference TRBV25-1 and TRBJ2-1, is EADIYQTPRYLVIGTGKKITLECSQTMGHDKMYWYQQDPGMELHLIHYSYGVNSTEKGDLSSESTVSRIRTEHFPLTLESARPSHTSQYLCASSEYSEREQFFGPGTRLTVL.

The V and J genes are TRBV30 and TRBJ2-5; the D gene is possibly TRBD1 (6 bases). Germline CDR1 is GTSNPN and CDR2 is SVGIG (reference sequence). With 5 bases removed from V and 10 bases from J, the gap between germline ends came to 17 bases. The CDR3 loop spans 12 amino acids. This chain's CDR3 is CAWYERGSGQYF. In DNA form, the CDR3 reads TGTGCCTGGTACGAAAGGGGGTCAGGCCAGTACTTC.

This sequence joins TRBV5-5 and TRBJ1-1; no clear D gene. The CDR3 is 12 residues long. V shed 4 bases and J shed 9 bases, with 13 bases lying between them. Germline assignment: CDR1 SGHKS and CDR2 YYEKEE (reference sequence). DNA for the CDR3: TGTGCCAGCAGCAACCGGCGCGCCAAAGCTTTCTTT. It specifies CASSNRRAKAFF. Variable domain in full (rest from reference TRBV5-5 and TRBJ1-1): DAGVTQSPTHLIKTRGQQVTLRCSPISGHKSVSWYQQVLGQGPQFIFQYYEKEERGRGNFPDRFSARQFPNYSSELNVNALLLGDSALYLCASSNRRAKAFFGQGTRLTVV.

The chain joins TRBV27 to TRBJ2-1; D is perhaps TRBD2 (6 bases). V was cut by 0 bases and J by 7 bases, with 13 bases left in between. From germline, CDR1 is MNHEY and CDR2 SMNVEV (reference sequence). This CDR3 is 15 amino acids long. This CDR3 is CASSLSAVAENEQFF. The CDR3, as DNA: TGTGCCAGCAGTTTATCGGCGGTAGCGGAAAATGAGCAGTTCTTC.

This clonotype came up once. The rearrangement links TRBV29-1 to TRBJ2-7, with TRBD2 as a possible D gene (6 bases). Germline lookup yields CDR1 SQVTM and CDR2 ANQGSEA. Deletions cut 5 bases from V and 0 bases from J, with 14 bases between. The CDR3 totals 14 residues. CDR3: CSVLRGTGSYEQYF. The CDR3 DNA sequence: TGCAGCGTTCTGCGGGGTACCGGCTCCTACGAGCAGTACTTC.

V and J are TRBV24-1 and TRBJ2-1; TRBD2 matches at 14 bases. V trimming: 4 bases; J trimming: 6 bases; junction bases outside the gene matches: 4. Germline V lookup: CDR1 KGHDR, CDR2 SFDVKD. The CDR3 is 16 amino acids. As DNA, the CDR3 is TGTGCCACCAGTGACCTGACTAGCGGGGGGGGCAATGAGCAGTTCTTC. Amino acid sequence: CATSDLTSGGGNEQFF.

The chain carries TRBV2 and TRBJ1-6; perhaps TRBD1 as D (5 bases). The CDR3 runs to 19 residues. Germline CDR1 SNHLY, CDR2 FYNNEI. With 3 bases removed from V and 7 bases from J, the gap between germline ends came to 25 bases. CDR3 in DNA: TGTGCCAGCAGTGAGGGCAGGGCCTCTCCCGACCTTCTGAATTCACCCCTCCACTTT. It specifies CASSEGRASPDLLNSPLHF.

This clonotype was seen more than once but under ten times. J is TRBJ2-2 and V is TRBV6-2 or TRBV6-3; tentatively, D is TRBD2 (5 bases). V lost 6 bases, J lost 5 bases, and 10 bases lay in between. Germline V gene data show CDR1 as MNHEY and CDR2 as SVGEGT. This CDR3 is 13 amino acids long. The CDR3 DNA is TGTGCCAGCAGCCAACTAGAAACCGGGGAGCTGTTTTTT. Residues: CASSQLETGELFF.

The J gene is TRBJ2-1, the V gene TRBV27, with TRBD1 matching over 7 bases. The ends lost 5 bases at V and 5 bases at J; junction bases unmatched: 9. The germline CDR1 and CDR2 sequences are MNHEY and SMNVEV (reference sequence). This CDR3 has 15 amino acids. The CDR3 spells CASSLSWTGDNEQFF. DNA of the CDR3: TGTGCCAGCAGTCTCTCGTGGACAGGCGACAATGAGCAGTTCTTC.

This clonotype was picked up one time. The V call is TRBV12-5, the J call TRBJ2-3, with 10 bases lining up with TRBD2. The CDR3 is 15 amino acids. Germline trimming cut 1 base from V and 4 bases from J; bases unmatched to any gene: 2. Per germline, CDR1 LGHNT and CDR2 FRNRAP. CDR3 bases: TGTGCTAGTGGTTTGGGACTAGCGGGTCCAGATACGCAGTATTTT. This sequence encodes CASGLGLAGPDTQYF.